The entry below describes one T cell receptor (beta chain). The record originates from a study of control samples from healthy donors and cancer patients. Using immunoSEQ multiplex PCR, the repertoire was profiled, and TCRdb retains in-frame clones only, with some absent. The sample consists of some 200,000 clones, about 93% of them appearing once. CDR3 size: 16 residues. With 4 bases removed from V and 1 base from J, the gap between germline ends came to 13 bases. Per germline, CDR1 LGHDT and CDR2 YNNKEL (reference sequence). Material for sequencing was blood. The TCR comes from a man aged 18 to 30 in good health. The chain carries TRBV3-1 (or the pseudogene TRBV3-2) and TRBJ2-2; D remains ambiguous. CDR3 in DNA: TGTGCCAGCAGCCTAGATAGACAATTGAACACCGGGGAGCTGTTTTTT. Translated: CASSLDRQLNTGELFF.